Listed below are T cell receptor beta chains from one sample, sequenced in a study of blood T cell repertoires in COVID-19. This table comes from immunoSEQ multiplex PCR, and its TCRdb copy is limited to in-frame clones, with some not included. The table includes around 270,000 clones, 84% detected once. Sequenced: peripheral blood. The receptors come from a woman in her thirties or forties who had recovered from COVID-19. Each CDR3 is given with its conserved first and last residue. The D gene is left open where the match is weak.

v_call	cdr3_length	j_call	d_call	cdr3_nt	cdr3_aa
TRBV5-1	11	TRBJ1-1	.	TGCGCCAGCACGGGGGACACTGAAGCTTTCTTT	CASTGDTEAFF
TRBV12-3/TRBV12-4	13	TRBJ2-5	.	TGTGCCAGCAGTACAGTGAACCAAGAGACCCAGTACTTC	CASSTVNQETQYF
TRBV5-1	17	TRBJ2-2	TRBD1	TGCGCCAGCAGCTTGGCCAGGCGACAGGGAAGGAACGGGGAGCTGTTTTTT	CASSLARRQGRNGELFF
TRBV6-5	13	TRBJ2-7	.	TGTGCCAGCAGTTATCGAGACAGAGCGGAGCAGTACTTC	CASSYRDRAEQYF
TRBV5-1	18	TRBJ2-5	.	TGCGCCAGCAGCCACGGGGACACGTCGAGGACAAGGTCGGAGACCCAGTACTTC	CASSHGDTSRTRSETQYF
TRBV5-1	14	TRBJ1-1	TRBD1	TGCGCCAGCAGCTTCGCACCGGGACAGGGGGGGACTTTCTTT	CASSFAPGQGGTFF
TRBV3-1/TRBV3-2	13	TRBJ2-7	.	TGTGCCAGCAGCCACCAGGGAACTGACGAGCAGTACTTC	CASSHQGTDEQYF
TRBV12-3/TRBV12-4	12	TRBJ1-1	.	TGTGCCAGCAGTTTGTTATATACTGAAGCTTTCTTT	CASSLLYTEAFF
TRBV4-2	14	TRBJ1-2	.	TGTGCCAGCAGCCAAGCCGAGGGTCCCTATGGCTACACCTTC	CASSQAEGPYGYTF
TRBV18	15	TRBJ1-5	.	TGTGCCAGCTCACCTACAGACAGCAGAAATCAGCCCCAGCATTTT	CASSPTDSRNQPQHF
TRBV28	14	TRBJ2-7	TRBD1	TGTGCCAGCAGTTTCCAGGGGGCGTTGGGCGAGCAGTACTTC	CASSFQGALGEQYF
TRBV7-3	17	TRBJ2-1	.	TGTGCCAGCAGCTTAAGGCCCCGACTAGGAACTGGGGATGAGCAGTTCTTC	CASSLRPRLGTGDEQFF
TRBV2	14	TRBJ2-7	TRBD1	TGTGCCAGCAGTGACAGAGACAGGGTATACGAGCAGTACTTC	CASSDRDRVYEQYF
TRBV5-1	16	TRBJ2-7	TRBD2	TGCGCCAGCAGCCCCCGGGGAGCGGGGCCCTCCTACGAGCAGTACTTC	CASSPRGAGPSYEQYF
TRBV12-3/TRBV12-4	13	TRBJ2-3	.	TGTGCCAGCACCCCATCAGGCACAGATACGCAGTATTTT	CASTPSGTDTQYF
TRBV2	23	TRBJ1-1	.	TGTGCCAGCAGTGACCCCCGCGCTAGGGCCGGGGTTGATTTGACATCCTCGAACACTGAAGCTTTCTTT	CASSDPRARAGVDLTSSNTEAFF